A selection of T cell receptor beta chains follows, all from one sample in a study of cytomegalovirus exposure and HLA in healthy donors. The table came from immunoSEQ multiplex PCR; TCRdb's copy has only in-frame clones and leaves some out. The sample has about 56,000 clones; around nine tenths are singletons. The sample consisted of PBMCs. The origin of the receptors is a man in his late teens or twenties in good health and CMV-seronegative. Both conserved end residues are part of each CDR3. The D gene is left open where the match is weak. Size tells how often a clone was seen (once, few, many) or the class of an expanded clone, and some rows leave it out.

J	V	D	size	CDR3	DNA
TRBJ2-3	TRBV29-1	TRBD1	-	CSGGQEGTDTQYF	TGCAGCGGTGGACAGGAGGGCACAGATACGCAGTATTTT
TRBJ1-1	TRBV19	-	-	CASSGVESKDTEAFF	TGTGCCAGTAGTGGCGTGGAGAGTAAGGACACTGAAGCTTTCTTT
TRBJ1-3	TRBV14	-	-	CASSPHVRTSGNTIYF	TGTGCCAGCAGCCCCCATGTCCGAACTTCTGGAAACACCATATATTTT
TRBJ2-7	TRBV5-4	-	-	CASKREVDTYEQYF	TGTGCCAGCAAGAGGGAGGTCGATACCTACGAGCAGTACTTC
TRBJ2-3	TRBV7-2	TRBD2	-	CASGGSGATDTQYF	TGTGCCAGTGGCGGGAGCGGGGCCACAGATACGCAGTATTTT
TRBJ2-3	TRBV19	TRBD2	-	CASSIRGVGTDTQYF	TGTGCCAGTAGTATACGGGGGGTAGGCACAGATACGCAGTATTTT
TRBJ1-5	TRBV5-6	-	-	CASSLGPRTLHF	TGTGCCAGCAGCTTGGGACCGAGGACTCTGCATTTT
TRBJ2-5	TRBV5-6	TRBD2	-	CASRRLAGGLETQYF	TGTGCCAGCAGACGACTAGCGGGAGGTCTGGAGACCCAGTACTTC
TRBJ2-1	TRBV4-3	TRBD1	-	CASSQDWGQVYNEQFF	TGCGCCAGCAGCCAAGACTGGGGACAGGTTTACAATGAGCAGTTCTTC
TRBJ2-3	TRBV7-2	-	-	CASSLARAGGTDTQYF	TGTGCCAGCAGCTTAGCGCGGGCAGGAGGCACAGATACGCAGTATTTT
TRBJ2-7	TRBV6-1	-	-	CARPGLPSYEQYF	TGTGCCAGGCCGGGACTGCCGAGCTACGAGCAGTACTTC
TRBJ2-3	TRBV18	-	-	CASSPGIVGDTQYF	TGTGCCAGCTCACCAGGAATTGTCGGGGATACGCAGTATTTT
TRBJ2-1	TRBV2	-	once	CASNSQATEQFF	TGTGCCAGCAATTCACAGGCAACTGAGCAGTTCTTC
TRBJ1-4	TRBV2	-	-	CASSHPEDTDATNEKLFF	TGTGCCAGCAGTCACCCAGAGGACACCGATGCGACTAATGAAAAACTGTTTTTT
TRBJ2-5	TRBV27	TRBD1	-	CASGTGTEGETQYF	TGTGCCAGCGGTACCGGGACAGAGGGAGAGACCCAGTACTTC
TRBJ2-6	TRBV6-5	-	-	CASSYDSSGANVLTF	TGTGCCAGCAGTTACGACAGCTCTGGGGCCAACGTCCTGACTTTC
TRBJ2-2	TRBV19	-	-	CASSIKERGITGELFF	TGTGCCAGTAGTATAAAGGAGAGGGGGATCACCGGGGAGCTGTTTTTT
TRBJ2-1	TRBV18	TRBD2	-	CASSPLPGLAGENEQFF	TGTGCCAGCTCACCTCTCCCGGGACTAGCGGGAGAGAATGAGCAGTTCTTC
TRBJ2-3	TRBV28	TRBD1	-	CASSATGVDTQYF	TGTGCCAGCAGCGCTACAGGGGTGGATACGCAGTATTTT
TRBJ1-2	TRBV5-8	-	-	CASSFSEYGYTF	TGTGCCAGCAGCTTTTCCGAGTATGGCTACACCTTC
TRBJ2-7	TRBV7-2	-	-	CASSSEGRGVRQYF	TGTGCCAGCAGCTCCGAAGGGCGGGGAGTTCGGCAGTACTTC
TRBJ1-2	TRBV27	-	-	CASSLSPAGTDGYTF	TGTGCCAGCAGTTTATCCCCCGCAGGGACTGATGGCTACACCTTC
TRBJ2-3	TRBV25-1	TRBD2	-	CASSVRGAGGQDTQYF	TGTGCCAGCAGTGTCCGAGGCGCGGGAGGTCAAGATACGCAGTATTTT
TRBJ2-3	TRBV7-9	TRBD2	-	CASSLVSGGTDTQYF	TGTGCCAGCAGCTTAGTAAGCGGGGGCACAGATACGCAGTATTTT
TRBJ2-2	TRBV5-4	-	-	CASSLFDTGELFF	TGTGCCAGCAGCTTGTTCGACACCGGGGAGCTGTTTTTT
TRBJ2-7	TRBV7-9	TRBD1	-	CASSRGTGDEQYF	TGTGCCAGCAGCCGGGGGACAGGGGACGAGCAGTACTTC
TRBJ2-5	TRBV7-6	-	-	CASSLDWLGSETQYF	TGTGCCAGCAGCTTAGACTGGCTAGGAAGTGAGACCCAGTACTTC
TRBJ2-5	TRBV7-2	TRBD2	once	CASSPNLAGGMMETQYF	TGTGCCAGCAGCCCGAATCTAGCGGGAGGAATGATGGAGACCCAGTACTTC
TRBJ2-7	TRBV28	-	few	CASSSGLGLKEQYF	TGTGCCAGCAGTTCGGGACTGGGCCTAAAGGAGCAGTACTTC
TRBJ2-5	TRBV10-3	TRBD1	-	CAISDPSTGGETQYF	TGTGCCATCAGTGACCCTTCCACAGGGGGAGAGACCCAGTACTTC
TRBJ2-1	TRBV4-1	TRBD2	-	CASSQGAGAWEQFF	TGCGCCAGCAGCCAAGGAGCGGGAGCTTGGGAGCAGTTCTTC
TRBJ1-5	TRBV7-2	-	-	CASSLAGGNSNQPQHF	TGTGCCAGCAGCTTAGCGGGGGGAAATAGCAATCAGCCCCAGCATTTT